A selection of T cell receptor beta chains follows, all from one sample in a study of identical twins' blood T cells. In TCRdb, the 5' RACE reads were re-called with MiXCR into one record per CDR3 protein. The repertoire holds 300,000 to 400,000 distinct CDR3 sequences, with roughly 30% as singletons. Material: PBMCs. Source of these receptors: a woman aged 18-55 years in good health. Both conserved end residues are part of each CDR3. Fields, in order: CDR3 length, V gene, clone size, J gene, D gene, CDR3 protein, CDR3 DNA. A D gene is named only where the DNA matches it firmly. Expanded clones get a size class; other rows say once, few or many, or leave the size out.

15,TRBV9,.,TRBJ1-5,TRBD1,CASSTDRVSNQPQHF,TGTGCCAGCAGCACGGACAGGGTTAGCAATCAGCCCCAGCATTTT
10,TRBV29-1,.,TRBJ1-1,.,CSVGLGEAFF,TGCAGCGTAGGTTTGGGTGAAGCTTTCTTT
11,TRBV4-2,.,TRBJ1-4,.,CASSQGPNLFF,TGTGCCAGCAGCCAAGGTCCCAATCTGTTTTTT
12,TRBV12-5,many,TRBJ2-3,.,CASDSVTDTQYF,TGTGCTAGTGATTCTGTCACAGATACGCAGTATTTT
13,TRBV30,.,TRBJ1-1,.,CASNRESSTEAFF,TGTGCCTCCAACAGGGAATCATCCACTGAAGCTTTCTTT
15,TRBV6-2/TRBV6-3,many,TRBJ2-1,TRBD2,CASRLLAGVGNEQFF,TGTGCCAGCAGGCTTCTAGCGGGAGTTGGTAATGAGCAGTTCTTC
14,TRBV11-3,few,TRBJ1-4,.,CVSSQGGTNEKLFF,TGTGTCAGCAGCCAAGGGGGGACTAATGAAAAACTGTTTTTT
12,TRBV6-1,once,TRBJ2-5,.,CASSDSSETQYF,TGTGCCAGCAGTGATTCAAGTGAGACCCAGTACTTC
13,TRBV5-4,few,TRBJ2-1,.,CASSLEPNGEQFF,TGTGCCAGCAGCTTGGAGCCAAACGGTGAGCAGTTCTTC
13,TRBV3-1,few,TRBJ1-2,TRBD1,CASMTQGIGGYTF,TGTGCCAGCATGACACAGGGGATCGGCGGCTACACCTTC
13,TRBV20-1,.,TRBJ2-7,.,CSAYRDPSREQYF,TGCAGTGCTTACCGGGACCCTAGTCGCGAGCAGTACTTC
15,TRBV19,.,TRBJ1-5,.,CASKGLGGGNQPQHF,TGTGCCAGTAAAGGTCTAGGGGGGGGAAATCAGCCCCAGCATTTT
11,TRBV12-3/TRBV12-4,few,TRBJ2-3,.,CASSSTLTQYF,TGTGCCAGCAGTTCGACTCTTACGCAGTATTTT
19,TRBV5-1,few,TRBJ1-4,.,CASSLSLRRGTATNEKLFF,TGCGCCAGCAGCTTGAGTCTGCGCCGGGGGACCGCAACTAATGAAAAACTGTTTTTT
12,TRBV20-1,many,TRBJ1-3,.,CSAREAGNTIYF,TGCAGTGCTCGGGAAGCTGGAAACACCATATATTTT
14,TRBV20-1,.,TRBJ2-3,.,CSASPRGGTDTQYF,TGCAGTGCTAGCCCCCGGGGCGGCACAGATACGCAGTATTTT
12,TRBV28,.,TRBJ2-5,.,CASNTLLETQYF,TGTGCCAGCAACACCCTGCTGGAGACCCAGTACTTC
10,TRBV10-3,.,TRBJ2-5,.,CAIIRETQYF,TGTGCCATCATTAGGGAGACCCAGTACTTC
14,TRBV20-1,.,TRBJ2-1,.,CSAPKGSVEDEQFF,TGCAGTGCTCCAAAGGGATCGGTCGAAGATGAGCAGTTCTTC
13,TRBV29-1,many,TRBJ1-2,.,CSGLTDANYGYTF,TGCAGCGGCCTGACGGACGCGAACTATGGCTACACCTTC
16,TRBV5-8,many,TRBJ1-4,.,CASSLAVTSTNEKLFF,TGTGCCAGCAGCTTGGCGGTGACCTCAACTAATGAAAAACTGTTTTTT
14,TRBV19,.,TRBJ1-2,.,CASRIIPGTLGYTF,TGTGCCAGTAGGATCATACCCGGGACCCTTGGCTACACCTTC